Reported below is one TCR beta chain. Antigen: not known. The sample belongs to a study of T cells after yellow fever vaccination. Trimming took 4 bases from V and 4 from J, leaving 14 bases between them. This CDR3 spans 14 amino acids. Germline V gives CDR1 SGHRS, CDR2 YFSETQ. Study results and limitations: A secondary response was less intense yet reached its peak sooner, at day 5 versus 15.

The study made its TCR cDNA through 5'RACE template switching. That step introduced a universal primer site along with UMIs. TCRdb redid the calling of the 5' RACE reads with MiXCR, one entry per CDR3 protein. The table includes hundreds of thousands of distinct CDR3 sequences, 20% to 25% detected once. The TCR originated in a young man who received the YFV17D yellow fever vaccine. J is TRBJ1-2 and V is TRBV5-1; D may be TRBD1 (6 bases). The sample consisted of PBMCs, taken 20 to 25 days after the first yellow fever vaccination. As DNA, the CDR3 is TGCGCCAGCAGCCCTCCGGGGGCCGGCTATGGCTACACCTTC. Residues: CASSPPGAGYGYTF.